This TCR beta chain was sequenced during a study of human T cells and chemical hapten exposure. Time point: patch test 2, 6 weeks after DPC sensitization. The treatment is: therapeutic diphenylcyclopropenone sensitization with weekly scalp DPC. TCRdb analysed the RACE reads with MiXCR anew, one entry per CDR3 protein. The sample lists some 350,000 distinct CDR3 sequences, about 6% occurring once. The trim removed 0 bases at V and 5 bases at J, leaving 13 bases unmatched. The CDR3 has 18 amino acids. Per germline, CDR1 MNHEY and CDR2 SMNVEV (reference sequence). The chain joins TRBV27 to TRBJ1-5; 7 bases agree with TRBD1. The receptor's source is a woman aged 18-29 years with alopecia areata. Some clones in this sample may be carry-over from other donors' samples. The sample here was whole blood, taken in connection with sensitization to the hapten diphenylcyclopropenone (DPC). Here the CDR3 DNA reads TGTGCCAGCAGTTTATCAAAGAGTACAGGGGAGGTAGATCAGCCCCAGCATTTT. Amino acid sequence: CASSLSKSTGEVDQPQHF.